Listed below are T cell receptor beta chains from one sample, sequenced in a study of OX40 agonist ivuxolimab in advanced cancers. Assay: immunoSEQ multiplex PCR; the TCRdb copy retains only in-frame clones and omits some. The sample has over 60,000 clones, approximately 90% seen once. The sequenced sample was CD4+ or CD8+ T cells sorted from blood, obtained in a trial of the OX40 agonist ivuxolimab. The receptors were gathered from an adult with an advanced solid tumor such as melanoma, head and neck, liver or kidney cancer. The CDR3 runs from the conserved cysteine through the conserved F or W. The D gene is left open where the match is weak. Size values are once, few and many counts, or a class for expanded clones, and some rows have none.

J gene,D gene,V gene,clone size,CDR3 protein,CDR3 DNA
TRBJ1-6,-,TRBV18,-,CASSPNQGSESPLHF,TGTGCCAGCTCACCAAACCAGGGTTCGGAGTCACCCCTCCACTTT
TRBJ2-4,TRBD2,TRBV6-6,once,CASSSRGGESKNIQYF,TGTGCCAGTAGTTCCCGCGGGGGGGAGTCCAAAAACATTCAGTACTTC
TRBJ1-2,-,TRBV6-5,-,CASTGGGNYGYTF,TGTGCCAGCACCGGGGGGGGTAACTATGGCTACACCTTC
TRBJ2-6,-,TRBV14,-,CASSLQGANVLTF,TGTGCCAGCAGCCTCCAAGGGGCCAACGTCCTGACTTTC
TRBJ1-5,-,TRBV7-6,-,CASSSVGGAWHF,TGTGCCAGCAGCTCAGTTGGGGGGGCATGGCATTTT
TRBJ1-5,TRBD1,TRBV28,-,CASSPPAGTGTYSNQPQHF,TGTGCCAGCAGTCCCCCTGCCGGGACAGGGACTTATAGCAATCAGCCCCAGCATTTT
TRBJ2-7,-,TRBV6-1,-,CASSVSGATYEQYF,TGTGCCAGCAGTGTTAGCGGTGCCACCTACGAGCAGTACTTC
TRBJ1-4,-,TRBV10-3,-,CAIAEGWGSNEKLFF,TGTGCCATCGCCGAAGGTTGGGGATCTAATGAAAAACTGTTTTTT
TRBJ2-3,-,TRBV19,-,CASSIRLDYSTDTQYF,TGTGCCAGTAGTATTCGGCTCGACTATAGCACAGATACGCAGTATTTT
TRBJ1-2,-,TRBV2,-,CASTLEAGRVGSSGYTF,TGTGCCAGCACTCTTGAAGCAGGCAGGGTGGGGAGTAGTGGCTACACCTTC
TRBJ2-5,-,TRBV25-1,-,CASSEPGMKETQYF,TGTGCCAGCAGTGAACCTGGGATGAAAGAGACCCAGTACTTC
TRBJ2-2,TRBD2,TRBV14,-,CASSYSGMSGELFF,TGTGCCAGCAGCTATAGCGGGATGAGCGGGGAGCTGTTTTTT
TRBJ1-1,TRBD1,TRBV4-3,-,CASSLTGAGDTEAFF,TGCGCCAGCAGCCTCACAGGGGCGGGGGACACTGAAGCTTTCTTT
TRBJ1-2,-,TRBV10-3,-,CAISESAVNYGYTF,TGTGCCATCAGTGAGTCGGCAGTTAACTATGGCTACACCTTC
TRBJ2-1,TRBD2,TRBV19,-,CASRRGGLKGNEQFF,TGTGCCAGTAGGCGGGGGGGCCTGAAGGGGAATGAGCAGTTCTTC
TRBJ1-2,TRBD1,TRBV18,-,CASSTGTGDYGYTF,TGTGCCAGCTCAACGGGGACAGGGGACTATGGCTACACCTTC
TRBJ2-7,TRBD1,TRBV5-4,-,CASSGSRDRAYEQYF,TGTGCCAGCAGCGGATCCCGGGACAGGGCTTACGAGCAGTACTTC
TRBJ2-3,-,TRBV9,-,CASSSLLATDTQYF,TGTGCCAGCAGCTCCCTGTTGGCCACAGATACGCAGTATTTT